The T cell receptor (beta chain) under discussion was sequenced for a study of shared clonotypes between healthy human individuals. Note on this clone: This may come from a read error, since a much larger clone is one base off.

The germline gives CDR1 LNHNV, CDR2 YYDKDF (reference sequence). This CDR3 has 16 amino acids. Method: immunoSEQ multiplex PCR; TCRdb's copy keeps in-frame clones and lacks some. The sample consists of about 490,000 clones, about three quarters of them appearing once. This receptor was identified in a woman in her 40s in good health. Some clones in this sample may be carry-over from other donors' samples. The sample was PBMCs. The chain employs TRBV15 and TRBJ2-5; D might be TRBD2 (6 bases). The chain's CDR3 is CATSRDRGKGWETRYF. DNA of the CDR3: TGTGCCACCAGCAGAGATCGGGGGAAAGGGTGGGAGACCCGGTACTTC.